This T cell receptor beta chain was sequenced for a study of blood T cells in healthy people across ages. This CDR3 is 14 amino acids long. The V end lost 0 bases, the J end lost 5 bases, and 12 bases lay between the germline ends. Per the germline V gene, CDR1 is GTSNPN and CDR2 is SVGIG (reference sequence). This clonotype was detected only a few times. For the second PCR, which ran for roughly 7 to 11 cycles, a sample-barcoded 5' primer and a J-beta primer mix were used. TCRdb re-called the 5' RACE reads through MiXCR, storing one row per CDR3 protein. The sample lists more than 550,000 distinct CDR3 sequences, roughly 20% occurring once.

Material for sequencing was blood. The origin of this receptor is an older man in good health. This sequence joins TRBV30 and TRBJ2-3, with D perhaps TRBD1 (5 bases). CDR3 bases: TGTGCCTGGAGTGTACGTCCAAGGGGAGATACGCAGTATTTT. It translates to CAWSVRPRGDTQYF.